The sequence of this T cell receptor (beta chain) was determined in a study of vaccination effects on CD4 cells after COVID-19. Looking at the study overall: Post-vaccine sample collection fell at a median of 72 days after the second dose. Whole-study results and caveats: Clones induced by infection and by vaccine showed marked clonal contraction late after vaccination.

On this clone: Its specificity is unknown.

Sequencing used immunoSEQ multiplex PCR; TCRdb keeps in-frame clones, though not all of them. The sample lists 20,000 to 25,000 clones; approximately 69% were seen once. Germline V CDR1 and CDR2: SGHNT, YENEEA. V was shortened by 0 bases and J by 3 bases, with 17 bases between the two germline ends. The CDR3 loop spans 17 amino acids. Peptide-pool stimulation followed by sequencing identified expanded antigen-specific CD4+ clonotypes in the ViraFEST assay. CD4+ T cells were isolated after 10 days of culture. Either the mRNA-1273 or the BNT162b2 vaccine was given to participants as two doses. Every well housed two million PBMC, which grew in culture alongside about 10 IU/ml IL-2 and about 10 ug/ml peptides. At days 3 and 7, half of the medium was exchanged for IL-2 medium.

The input for sequencing was CD4+ T cells from PBMCs cultured with SARS-CoV-2 spike peptides, taken after COVID-19 vaccination. The source is a human donor who received a COVID-19 vaccine. This chain connects TRBV11-3 to TRBJ2-5; D is possibly TRBD2 (6 bases). As DNA, the CDR3 is TGTGCCAGCAGCTTAGAGGCCGGGGCACGGACTAAAGAGACCCAGTACTTC. Its translation: CASSLEAGARTKETQYF.